The entry below gives a single T cell receptor (beta chain) sequence along with its context. While infection was still active, Seattle patients were enrolled and then followed longitudinally. The data derive from a study of blood T cell repertoires in COVID-19. The CDR3 totals 15 residues. J lost 5 bases, V lost 3 bases, and 5 bases had no gene match. Germline lookup yields CDR1 MDHEN and CDR2 SYDVKM. Sequenced by immunoSEQ multiplex PCR; TCRdb stores in-frame clones only, minus some. The repertoire includes more than 300,000 clones, roughly 89% of them detected once, and around 1% sits in the top ten.

The chain uses TRBV28 and TRBJ2-1; 9 bases map to TRBD1. The sequenced sample was peripheral blood. This receptor was identified in a woman aged 40 to 49 with COVID-19, enrolled during active disease. The CDR3 here is CASSFPGTGHNEQFF. Written as DNA, the CDR3 is TGTGCCAGCAGTTTTCCTGGGACAGGGCACAATGAGCAGTTCTTC.